The 14 T cell receptor beta chains reported below all come from one sample, sequenced in a study of blood T cell repertoires in COVID-19. Assay used: immunoSEQ multiplex PCR; TCRdb lists only in-frame clones, some missing. The table lists around 310,000 clones, around 90% of them singletons, with about 1% in the top ten. Source material: peripheral blood. The receptor source for this set is a woman in her 40s with COVID-19, enrolled during active disease.

This sequence joins TRBV28 and TRBJ2-7; a weak D match, TRBD2 (5 bases). The CDR3 extends over 12 amino acids. The V gene lost 3 bases and the J gene lost 6 bases, with 9 bases spanning the gap. Germline V lookup: CDR1 MDHEN, CDR2 SYDVKM. CDR3 sequence reads: CASSFGIREQYF. CDR3 DNA: TGTGCCAGCAGTTTCGGGATCCGCGAGCAGTACTTC.

This chain joins TRBV21-1 and TRBJ2-7; TRBD2, the D gene given by the table, was not confirmed from the DNA. TRBV21-1 is a pseudogene. This CDR3 is 12 amino acids long. The CDR3 DNA reads TGTGCCAGCAACCTCCCCCCGGAGGAGCAGTACTTC. Protein sequence: CASNLPPEEQYF.

In its sample, this clone was seen once. The chain couples TRBV19 to TRBJ1-6, with D unresolved. V lost 3 bases to trimming and J lost 8 bases, with 11 bases between them. In germline, CDR1 is LNHDA, CDR2 SQIVND (reference sequence). The CDR3 is 14 amino acids. The CDR3 region has the DNA TGTGCCAGTAGTATCATGGCCGGAGATTCACCCCTCCACTTT. Protein product: CASSIMAGDSPLHF.

The chain carries TRBV7-6 and TRBJ2-7, with D tentatively TRBD2 (5 bases). The length of the CDR3 is 16 residues. V was pared by 0 bases and J by 0 bases, with 12 bases between. Germline assignment: CDR1 SGHVS and CDR2 FNYEAQ. The CDR3: CASSLAGGYSSYEQYF. Here the CDR3 DNA reads TGTGCCAGCAGCTTAGCGGGCGGGTACAGCTCCTACGAGCAGTACTTC. Looking up the rest from reference TRBV7-6 and TRBJ2-7 gives the full variable domain: GAGVSQSPRYKVTKRGQDVALRCDPISGHVSLYWYRQALGQGPEFLTYFNYEAQQDKSGLPNDRFSAERPEGSISTLTIQRTEQRDSAMYRCASSLAGGYSSYEQYFGPGTRLTVT.

V usage is TRBV5-6 and J usage is TRBJ2-1; TRBD1 matches 10 bases. J lost 6 bases, V lost 3 bases, and 9 bases had no gene match. The CDR3 covers 16 residues. Germline V CDR1 and CDR2: SGHDT, YYEEEE. The CDR3 region has the DNA TGTGCCAGCAGCTACCCGGGACAGGGGTCCCCCAATGAGCAGTTCTTC. Translated, it gives CASSYPGQGSPNEQFF.

Only a few counts were recorded for this clone. This chain connects TRBV2 to TRBJ1-5; TRBD1 might be the D (5 bases). Trimming removed 8 bases from V and 3 bases from J, with 11 bases in between. The CDR3 consists of 13 residues. Germline values: CDR1 SNHLY, CDR2 FYNNEI. The CDR3 DNA reads as TGTGCCAGCCTACGACAGCACAATCAGCCCCAGCATTTT. Residues: CASLRQHNQPQHF. Using reference TRBV2 and TRBJ1-5 for the parts outside the CDR3, the full variable domain is EPEVTQTPSHQVTQMGQEVILRCVPISNHLYFYWYRQILGQKVEFLVSFYNNEISEKSEIFDDQFSVERPDGSNFTLKIRSTKLEDSAMYFCASLRQHNQPQHFGDGTRLSIL.

This clone has just a few counts. This sample includes further DNA sequences coding for the same CDR3. This chain links TRBV18 with TRBJ2-2; D is possibly TRBD1 (5 bases). V lost 4 bases to trimming and J lost 1 base, with 7 bases between them. CDR3 length: 14 residues. Germline loops: CDR1 KGHSH, CDR2 LQKENI. CDR3 protein: CASSLDRNTGELFF. The CDR3 DNA reads TGTGCCAGCTCACTCGACAGGAACACCGGGGAGCTGTTTTTT. Full variable domain (remainder filled in from reference TRBV18 and TRBJ2-2): NAGVMQNPRHLVRRRGQEARLRCSPMKGHSHVYWYRQLPEEGLKFMVYLQKENIIDESGMPKERFSAEFPKEGPSILRIQQVVRGDSAAYFCASSLDRNTGELFFGEGSRLTVL.

This chain links TRBV25-1 with TRBJ1-1, with TRBD1 matching over 8 bases. CDR3 length: 14 residues. Trimming took 2 bases from V and 5 from J; bases not matched to a gene: 4. Per germline, CDR1 MGHDK and CDR2 SYGVNS. DNA for the CDR3: TGTGCCAGCAGTGAACGACAGGGGAGGACTGAAGCTTTCTTT. Its translation is CASSERQGRTEAFF.

A remark on this clone: The junction departs from the called germline gene at one end, perhaps through a read error. V is TRBV7-7 and J is TRBJ2-3, with 13 positions matching TRBD2. Germline-derived CDR1 and CDR2 are SSHAT and FNYEAQ (reference sequence). The CDR3 is 17 amino acids. This CDR3 reads CASSPLGLAGDTDTQYF. The CDR3 DNA sequence: TGTGCTAGCAGCCCACTTGGACTAGCGGGGGACACAGATACGCAGTATTTT.

The chain employs TRBV11-2 and TRBJ1-3; 10 positions match TRBD1. Germline assignment: CDR1 SGHAT and CDR2 FQNNGV. This CDR3 contains 16 residues. With 2 bases clipped from V and 2 bases from J, the junction kept 3 bases outside the gene matches. DNA of the CDR3: TGTGCCAGCAGCTTACTCGGACAGGGGGCTGGAAACACCATATATTTT. This encodes CASSLLGQGAGNTIYF.

V and J are TRBV18 and TRBJ2-7; D may be TRBD2 (5 bases). V was clipped by 6 bases and J by 4 bases, with 16 bases between them. This CDR3 has 14 amino acids. CDR1 KGHSH and CDR2 LQKENI come from the germline V gene. Here the CDR3 DNA reads TGTGCCAGCTCCGTCTCTAGCCTCGGGTACGAGCAGTACTTC. It codes for CASSVSSLGYEQYF. Combining the CDR3 with reference TRBV18 and TRBJ2-7 gives the whole variable domain NAGVMQNPRHLVRRRGQEARLRCSPMKGHSHVYWYRQLPEEGLKFMVYLQKENIIDESGMPKERFSAEFPKEGPSILRIQQVVRGDSAAYFCASSVSSLGYEQYFGPGTRLTVT.

The V call is TRBV28, the J call TRBJ1-6; 9 bases align to TRBD1. Germline lookup yields CDR1 MDHEN and CDR2 SYDVKM. This CDR3 is 18 amino acids long. The V and J ends lost 4 bases and 11 bases, in that order; junction bases with no gene match: 18. The CDR3 loop is CASSSITPGQGIGTPLHF. In DNA form, the CDR3 reads TGTGCCAGCAGTTCGATCACACCGGGACAGGGAATCGGAACACCCCTCCACTTT.

This chain joins TRBV9 and TRBJ1-5, with 10 bases matching TRBD1. This CDR3 has 17 residues. Germline V gives CDR1 SGDLS, CDR2 YYNGEE. Trimming at V came to 0 bases and at J to 0 bases, leaving 3 bases not matched to a gene. CDR3 coding DNA: TGTGCCAGCAGCGTAGTGGGACAGGGGCTTAGCAATCAGCCCCAGCATTTT. This encodes CASSVVGQGLSNQPQHF.

The V gene is TRBV7-9, the J gene TRBJ1-2; 8 bases line up with TRBD1. The junction had 11 bases not matched to a gene; V was cut back by 4 bases and J by 1 base. CDR1 is SEHNR and CDR2 is FQNEAQ in the germline V gene (reference sequence). The CDR3 runs to 17 residues. The CDR3 DNA sequence: TGTGCCAGCAGCTCCCTCTTTGACAGGGGCAATAACTATGGCTACACCTTC. As protein: CASSSLFDRGNNYGYTF.